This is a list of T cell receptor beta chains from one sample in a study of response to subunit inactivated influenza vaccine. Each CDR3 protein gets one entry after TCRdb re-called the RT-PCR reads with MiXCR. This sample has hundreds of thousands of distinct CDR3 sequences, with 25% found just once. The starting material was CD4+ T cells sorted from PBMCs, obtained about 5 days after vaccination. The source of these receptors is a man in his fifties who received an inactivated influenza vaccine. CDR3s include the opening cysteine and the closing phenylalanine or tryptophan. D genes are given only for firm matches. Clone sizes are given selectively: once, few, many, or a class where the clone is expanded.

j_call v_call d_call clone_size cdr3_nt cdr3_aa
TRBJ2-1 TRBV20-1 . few TGCAGTGCAATATCAGGGGGGCTAGATGAGCAGTTCTTC CSAISGGLDEQFF
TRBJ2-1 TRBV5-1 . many TGCGCCAGCAGCTTGGGAAACAGGGCGGGCTACAATGAGCAGTTCTTC CASSLGNRAGYNEQFF
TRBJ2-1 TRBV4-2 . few TGTGCCAGCAGCCAAGATATGGTAGGGGGTAATGAGCAGTTCTTC CASSQDMVGGNEQFF
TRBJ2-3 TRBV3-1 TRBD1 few TGTGCCAGCGGCAGGGGGATAGGCAATACGCAGTATTTT CASGRGIGNTQYF
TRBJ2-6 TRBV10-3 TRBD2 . TGTGCCATCAAGCGGGACTGGAACTCTGGGGCCAACGTCCTGACTTTC CAIKRDWNSGANVLTF
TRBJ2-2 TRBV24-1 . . TGTGCCACCAGTGATTCGACAGGAGTGAACACCGGGGAGCTGTTTTTT CATSDSTGVNTGELFF
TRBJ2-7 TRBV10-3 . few TGTGCCATCAGCGCCAACTACGAGCAGTACTTC CAISANYEQYF
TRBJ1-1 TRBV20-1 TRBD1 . TGCAGTGCGCCCCGACAGGGGGCCGGCACTGAAGCTTTCTTT CSAPRQGAGTEAFF
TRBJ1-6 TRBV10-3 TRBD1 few TGTGCCATCAGGGGAGAGACAGGGAGTTATAATTCACCCCTCCACTTT CAIRGETGSYNSPLHF
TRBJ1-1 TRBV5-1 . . TGCGCCAGCAGCTCCGACAGAGCCCGGAGTCGTGAAGCTTTCTTT CASSSDRARSREAFF
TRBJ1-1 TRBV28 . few TGTGCCAGCAGTTTCCGACTGGGGATCGGGAACACTGAAGCTTTCTTT CASSFRLGIGNTEAFF
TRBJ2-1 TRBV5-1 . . TGCGCCAGCAGCTTGAGACTACAATACAATGAGCAGTTCTTC CASSLRLQYNEQFF
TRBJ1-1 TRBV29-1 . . TGCAGCTTCAGTGCCGGTCCACCTGAAGCTTTCTTT CSFSAGPPEAFF
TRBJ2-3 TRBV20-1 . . TGCAGTGCTACTACGGGGGTTCCTCTGGATACGCAGTATTTT CSATTGVPLDTQYF
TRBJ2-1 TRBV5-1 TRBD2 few TGCGCCAGCAGCGCTTCGGGACTAGCAGTCCATGAGCAGTTCTTC CASSASGLAVHEQFF
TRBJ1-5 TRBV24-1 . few TGTGCCACCAGTGAGCGACAGGATGGCAATCAGCCCCAGCATTTT CATSERQDGNQPQHF
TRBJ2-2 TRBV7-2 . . TGTGCCAGCAGCCTCAGACAGGGAGGAGGGGCCGGGGAGCTGTTTTTT CASSLRQGGGAGELFF
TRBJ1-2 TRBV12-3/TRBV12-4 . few TGTGCCAGCGGCCCAGGGCGAGGGTATGGCTACACCTTC CASGPGRGYGYTF
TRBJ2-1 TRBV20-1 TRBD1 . TGCAGTGCTAGAAAGGGGACAGGGGATATGAATGAGCAGTTCTTC CSARKGTGDMNEQFF
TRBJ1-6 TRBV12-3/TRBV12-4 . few TGTGCCAGCAGGATACAGGGAAATTCACCCCTCCACTTT CASRIQGNSPLHF
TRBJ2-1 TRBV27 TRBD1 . TGTGCCACACTCCGTGCAGGGGGCCTAGGCAATGAGCAGTTCTTC CATLRAGGLGNEQFF
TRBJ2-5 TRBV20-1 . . TGCAGTGCTACGGACGGAGCCAGGGAGACCCAGTACTTC CSATDGARETQYF
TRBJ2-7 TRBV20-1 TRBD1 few TGCAGTGCTAGAAGGACAGGAACCGTCGAGCAGTACTTC CSARRTGTVEQYF
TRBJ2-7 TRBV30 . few TGTGCCTTTACGGGACTTCGTGAGCAGTACTTC CAFTGLREQYF
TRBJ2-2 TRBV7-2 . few TGTGCCAGCGTTACCATGGCAGGCGAGGAGCTGTTTTTT CASVTMAGEELFF
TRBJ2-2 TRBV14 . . TGTGCCAGCAGCCCGGGACGGATCGGGGAGCTGTTTTTT CASSPGRIGELFF
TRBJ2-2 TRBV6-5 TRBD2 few TGTGCCAGCATTCCTCCGGGACTAGCGCCCGGGGAGCTGTTTTTT CASIPPGLAPGELFF
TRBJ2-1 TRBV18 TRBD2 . TGTGCCAGCTCACCACCGCGGACTAGCGCCTACAATGAGCAGTTCTTC CASSPPRTSAYNEQFF
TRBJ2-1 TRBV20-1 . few TGCAGTGCTAGAGATCTCGTTGGAAGGTCGGGCAATGAGCAGTTCTTC CSARDLVGRSGNEQFF
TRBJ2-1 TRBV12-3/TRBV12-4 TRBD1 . TGTGCCAGCAGGCCTACAGGGGGCAGTTTAGGTAATGAGCAGTTCTTC CASRPTGGSLGNEQFF
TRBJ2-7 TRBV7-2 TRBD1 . TGTGCCAGCAGCACCAGGGGGACGTACTACGAGCAGTACTTC CASSTRGTYYEQYF
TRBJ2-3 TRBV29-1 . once TGCAGCGTTGATCATGCCGTAGATACGCAGTATTTT CSVDHAVDTQYF
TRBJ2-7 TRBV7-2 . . TGTGCCAGCAGCCAAGTCCCAGGGCGCTCACTCGAGCAGTACTTC CASSQVPGRSLEQYF
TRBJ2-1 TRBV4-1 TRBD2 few TGCGCCAGCAGCGGGACTAGCGGGTTCAGCTCCTACAATGAGCAGTTCTTC CASSGTSGFSSYNEQFF
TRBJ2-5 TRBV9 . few TGTGCCAGCAGCGTAGGCCGGAACCAAGAGACCCAGTACTTC CASSVGRNQETQYF
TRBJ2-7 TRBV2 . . TGTGCCAGCAGTGAATGGGGGACGTACGAGCAGTACTTC CASSEWGTYEQYF
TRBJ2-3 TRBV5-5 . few TGTGCCAGCAGCGGGGGGGGCCGTGGCACAGATACGCAGTATTTT CASSGGGRGTDTQYF
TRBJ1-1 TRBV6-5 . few TGTGCCAGCAGTTACTTGGACAGTGTGAACACTGAAGCTTTCTTT CASSYLDSVNTEAFF
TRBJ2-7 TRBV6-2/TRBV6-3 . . TGTGCCAGCAGTTACACGGAGGGCCCCCCCTACGAGCAGTACTTC CASSYTEGPPYEQYF
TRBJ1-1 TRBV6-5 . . TGTGCCAGCAGTTGGAAGCTAATGAACACTGAAGCTTTCTTT CASSWKLMNTEAFF
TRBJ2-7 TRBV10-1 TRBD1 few TGCGCCAGCAGTGAGTCAACTCCGGGACAGGGCTTCTACGAGCAGTACTTC CASSESTPGQGFYEQYF
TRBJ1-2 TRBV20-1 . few TGCAGTGCCCTAAGCCTGGACCTTTCGGTGGGCTATGGCTACACCTTC CSALSLDLSVGYGYTF
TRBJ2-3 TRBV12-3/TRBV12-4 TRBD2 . TGTGCCAGCAGGGGGTTAGCGGGAGGAATGGATACGCAGTATTTT CASRGLAGGMDTQYF
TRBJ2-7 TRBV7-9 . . TGTGCCAGCAGCTTAATGGATGGGGGACTCCACGAGCAGTACTTC CASSLMDGGLHEQYF
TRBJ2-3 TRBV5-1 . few TGCGCCAGCAGCTTGGAGAGACCCACAGATACGCAGTATTTT CASSLERPTDTQYF
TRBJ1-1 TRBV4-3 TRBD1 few TGCGCCAGCAGCCAAGAGGAGGGTCCCGGGACAGGGAACACTGAAGCTTTCTTT CASSQEEGPGTGNTEAFF
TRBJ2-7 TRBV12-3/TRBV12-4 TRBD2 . TGTGCCAGCAGTTTCGGACGGCGGGAGAACCCCTACGAGCAGTACTTC CASSFGRRENPYEQYF
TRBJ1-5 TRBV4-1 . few TGCGCCAGCAGCCAAGGAATGGCAGGGGTAGGTCAGCCCCAGCATTTT CASSQGMAGVGQPQHF
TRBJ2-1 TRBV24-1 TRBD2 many TGTGCCACCTCTGGGACTAGCGGGAGTAATGAGCAGTTCTTC CATSGTSGSNEQFF
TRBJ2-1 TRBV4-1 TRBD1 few TGCGCCAGCAGACGGACAGGGAGGAATGAGCAGTTCTTC CASRRTGRNEQFF
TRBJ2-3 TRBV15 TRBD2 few TGTGCCACCTCATACCGGGCCGGGAGGGCAGATACGCAGTATTTT CATSYRAGRADTQYF
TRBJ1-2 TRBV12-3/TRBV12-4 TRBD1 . TGTGCCAGCAGTCGGGACAGTCGATATGGCTACACCTTC CASSRDSRYGYTF
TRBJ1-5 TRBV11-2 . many TGTGCCAGCAGCTTAGAGGCCGGGGGTCAGCCCCAGCATTTT CASSLEAGGQPQHF
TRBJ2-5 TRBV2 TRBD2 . TGTGCCAGCAGTGATCGACTAGCGGGAGCAGAGACCCAGTACTTC CASSDRLAGAETQYF
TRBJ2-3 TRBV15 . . TGTGCCACCAGCGGAAAGACAGGACGTGGAGATACGCAGTATTTT CATSGKTGRGDTQYF
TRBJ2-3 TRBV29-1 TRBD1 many TGCAGCACCTCGACAGGGGGCGGGACAGATACGCAGTATTTT CSTSTGGGTDTQYF
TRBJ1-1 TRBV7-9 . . TGTGCCAGCTCGAAACTGGACCCAGGGAACACTGAAGCTTTCTTT CASSKLDPGNTEAFF
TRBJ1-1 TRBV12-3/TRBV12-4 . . TGTGCCAGCAGTTTATTTGAAAACACTGAAGCTTTCTTT CASSLFENTEAFF
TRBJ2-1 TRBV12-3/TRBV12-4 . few TGTGCCAGCAGTTTAAGCTACGGACAGCCCAATGAGCAGTTCTTC CASSLSYGQPNEQFF
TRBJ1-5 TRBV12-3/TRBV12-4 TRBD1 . TGTGCCAGCAACCCAGGGGGAAGCAATCAGCCCCAGCATTTT CASNPGGSNQPQHF